These 30 T cell receptor beta chains share one sample of origin, sequenced in a study of T cell responses to AZD1222 COVID-19 vaccine. Profiled with immunoSEQ multiplex PCR; TCRdb holds only in-frame clones, not every one. This repertoire shows some 70,000 clones, roughly 84% found once; its top ten account for roughly 10%. The sequencing used peripheral blood, collected on day 0 of AZD1222 vaccination. All receptors derive from an adult in good health.

As DNA, the CDR3 is TGTGCCTGGGGCGTCTTGGCCCTCCACTTT. Translation: CAWGVLALHF. The V and J genes are TRBV30 and TRBJ1-6; D not resolved. In germline, CDR1 is GTSNPN, CDR2 SVGIG (reference sequence). Trimming removed 5 bases at V and 14 bases at J, with 10 bases between. The CDR3 totals 10 residues.

CDR3 sequence reads: CASSLTGGLVDTQYF. In nucleotides, the CDR3 is TGTGCCAGCAGCTTAACAGGGGGACTAGTTGATACGCAGTATTTT. The rearrangement uses TRBV7-2 and TRBJ2-3; D may match TRBD1 or TRBD2 (8 bases each). CDR3 length: 15 amino acids. Trimming took 2 bases from V and 6 from J, leaving 15 bases between them. The germline V gene has CDR1 SGHTA and CDR2 FQGNSA.

This chain uses TRBV5-1 with TRBJ1-4, with TRBD1 matching 10 bases. CDR3 length equals 15 residues. V was pared by 2 bases and J by 8 bases, with 6 bases of the junction left unmatched. From germline, CDR1 is SGHRS and CDR2 YFSETQ. CDR3: CASSFTGTGEEKLFF. The CDR3 DNA is TGCGCCAGCAGCTTCACCGGGACAGGGGAAGAAAAACTGTTTTTT.

The chain employs TRBV30 and TRBJ2-7; tentatively, D is TRBD2 (5 bases). The CDR3 is 14 amino acids. Per the germline V gene, CDR1 is GTSNPN and CDR2 is SVGIG (reference sequence). V dropped 5 bases and J dropped 4 bases, with 18 bases sitting between them. This CDR3 is CAWGKWSAGYEQYF. The CDR3, as DNA: TGTGCCTGGGGAAAGTGGTCCGCGGGTTACGAGCAGTACTTC.

This clone appeared a single time. The chain joins TRBV28 to TRBJ1-5; D not certain. Trimming took off 6 bases at V and 2 bases at J, with 14 bases between the two ends. Germline V gene lookup returns CDR1 MDHEN and CDR2 SYDVKM. CDR3 size: 15 residues. The CDR3 nucleotides are TGTGCCAGCAGCGTCCGGTACGAGGGCAATCAGCCCCAGCATTTT. Translated, it gives CASSVRYEGNQPQHF.

The chain couples TRBV6-5 to TRBJ2-7, with D perhaps TRBD1 or TRBD2 (5 bases each). The CDR3 contains 14 residues. The germline V gene encodes CDR1 MNHEY and CDR2 SVGAGI. V was pared by 7 bases and J by 7 bases, with 20 bases between. The DNA of the CDR3 is TGTGCCAGCAACTCCGGGACCCGCGGAAGTGAGCAGTACTTC. Translation: CASNSGTRGSEQYF.

This clone was seen a few times. This chain joins TRBV6-1 and TRBJ2-7, with 9 bases identical to TRBD1. The CDR3 has 15 amino acids. Germline V lookup: CDR1 MNHNS, CDR2 SASEGT. The V segment lost 3 bases and the J segment 0 bases; nucleotides outside the gene matches: 3. Here the CDR3 DNA reads TGTGCCAGCAGTGACCCGGGACAGGGCTCCTACGAGCAGTACTTC. Amino acids: CASSDPGQGSYEQYF.

CDR3: CASSPRDSEYHGYTF. The CDR3, as DNA: TGTGCCAGCAGCCCCCGGGACAGCGAATACCATGGCTACACCTTC. V and J are TRBV7-3 and TRBJ1-2, with 7 bases that match TRBD1. There are 15 residues in the CDR3. The germline gives CDR1 SGHTA, CDR2 FQGTGA. The V gene end was trimmed by 5 bases and the J gene end by 6 bases; junction bases not matched to a gene: 12.

The chain is built from TRBV29-1 and TRBJ1-1; D is unresolved. Trimming took off 0 bases at V and 11 bases at J, with 16 bases between the two ends. Germline CDR1 and CDR2: SQVTM and ANQGSEA. The CDR3 runs to 13 residues. CDR3 nucleotides: TGCAGCGTTGAAGAGGTAGAGGGATCGGCGGCTTTCTTT. It codes for CSVEEVEGSAAFF.

V is TRBV3-1 (or the pseudogene TRBV3-2) and J is TRBJ1-6, with TRBD1 as a possible D gene (5 bases). The CDR3 is made up of 13 amino acids. V lost 8 bases and J 5 bases, leaving 10 bases between the germline ends. The germline CDR1 and CDR2 sequences are LGHDT and YNNKEL (reference sequence). The CDR3 protein is CASSGTDNSPLHF. In DNA, the CDR3 is TGTGCCAGCTCAGGGACGGATAATTCACCCCTCCACTTT.

The V gene is TRBV7-2, the J gene TRBJ2-3; no reliable D call. Trimming took 0 bases from V and 10 from J, leaving 11 bases between them. The CDR3 totals 13 residues. Germline V lookup: CDR1 SGHTA, CDR2 FQGNSA. CDR3 protein: CASSLAFEVPQYF. CDR3 DNA sequence: TGTGCCAGCAGCTTAGCGTTCGAGGTACCGCAGTATTTT.

The rearrangement joins TRBV6-6 to TRBJ2-7; TRBD2 agrees at 7 bases. The ends lost 7 bases at V and 2 bases at J; junction bases unmatched: 11. Germline V lookup: CDR1 MNHNY, CDR2 SVGAGI (reference sequence). The CDR3 sequence is 15 residues long. Here the CDR3 reads CASTVLGGVAYEQYF. As DNA, the CDR3 is TGTGCCAGCACCGTACTTGGGGGGGTTGCCTACGAGCAGTACTTC.

The chain recombines TRBV28 with TRBJ2-7; possibly TRBD1 for D (6 bases). Between the trimmed V and J ends, which lost 6 bases and 2 bases, there was a span of 14 bases. The CDR3 contains 14 residues. Germline V gene sequence: CDR1 MDHEN, CDR2 SYDVKM. The CDR3 DNA reads as TGTGCCAGCAGGTCCGGGACACCAACCTACGAGCAGTACTTC. Translation: CASRSGTPTYEQYF.

For the CDR3, the DNA is TGTGCCAGCAGCTACCTAGCGGGGGTGTGGAATGAGCAGTTCTTC. Encoded protein: CASSYLAGVWNEQFF. The chain recombines TRBV7-9 with TRBJ2-1; TRBD2 matches 10 bases. The CDR3 is made up of 15 amino acids. Trimming cost V 4 bases and J 7 bases; bases outside gene matches: 7. Germline V CDR1 and CDR2: SEHNR, FQNEAQ (reference sequence).

The rearrangement links TRBV19 to TRBJ2-3, with TRBD2 identical over 10 bases. V was pared by 5 bases and J by 2 bases, with 7 bases of the junction left unmatched. Germline CDR1 is LNHDA and CDR2 is SQIVND (reference sequence). The length of the CDR3 is 16 residues. The chain's CDR3 is CASSSLLAGNTDTQYF. CDR3 in DNA: TGTGCCAGTAGTTCTCTACTAGCGGGGAACACAGATACGCAGTATTTT.

This chain links TRBV25-1 with TRBJ2-6, with a tentative D call TRBD1 (5 bases). With 2 bases removed from V and 2 bases from J, the gap between germline ends came to 7 bases. Germline assignment: CDR1 MGHDK and CDR2 SYGVNS. The CDR3 is made up of 15 amino acids. The CDR3 bases are TGTGCCAGCAGTGAAGGGGCCGCTGGGGCCAACGTCCTGACTTTC. This codes for CASSEGAAGANVLTF.

The chain has TRBV7-2 and TRBJ2-3; 7 bases map to TRBD2. Germline V lookup: CDR1 SGHTA, CDR2 FQGNSA. There are 14 residues in the CDR3. The trim removed 5 bases at V and 6 bases at J, leaving 8 bases unmatched. CDR3 sequence: CASSPMGGLDTQYF. CDR3 DNA: TGTGCCAGCAGCCCGATGGGGGGGTTGGATACGCAGTATTTT.

V usage is TRBV3-1 (or the pseudogene TRBV3-2) and J usage is TRBJ1-4; 7 bases align to TRBD1. V dropped 2 bases and J dropped 8; count of bases not matched to a gene: 11. The CDR3 is 16 residues long. Per germline, CDR1 LGHDT and CDR2 YNNKEL (reference sequence). CDR3 amino acids: CASSQKEQGNKEKLFF. The CDR3, as DNA: TGTGCCAGCAGCCAAAAAGAACAGGGGAATAAGGAAAAACTGTTTTTT.

The chain uses TRBV24-1 and TRBJ1-1; the D is unclear. CDR3 length: 11 amino acids. Trimming took 4 bases from V and 6 from J, leaving 5 bases between them. Per germline, CDR1 KGHDR and CDR2 SFDVKD. CDR3: CATSEGPEAFF. DNA of the CDR3: TGTGCCACCAGTGAGGGTCCTGAAGCTTTCTTT.

The table lists this clone with a few counts. The V gene is TRBV16, the J gene TRBJ2-7; D remains ambiguous. Between the trimmed V and J ends, which lost 0 bases and 6 bases, there was a span of 9 bases. The CDR3 consists of 13 residues. In germline, CDR1 is KGHSY, CDR2 FQNENV. CDR3 sequence: CASSQSPASEQYF. The CDR3 DNA follows: TGTGCCAGCAGCCAATCCCCGGCATCCGAGCAGTACTTC.

The J gene is TRBJ1-1, the V gene TRBV28; 8 bases are a match to TRBD1. V shed 3 bases and J 4 bases; nucleotides not matched to a gene: 4. The CDR3 is 14 residues long. Germline loops: CDR1 MDHEN, CDR2 SYDVKM. CDR3 protein: CASSFPDRVTEAFF. The DNA of the CDR3 is TGTGCCAGCAGTTTCCCGGACAGGGTCACTGAAGCTTTCTTT.

V and J are TRBV29-1 and TRBJ2-1, with D tentatively TRBD2 (7 bases). CDR3 length: 16 residues. With 0 bases removed from V and 4 bases from J, the gap between germline ends came to 16 bases. The germline V gene has CDR1 SQVTM and CDR2 ANQGSEA. DNA of the CDR3: TGCAGCGTTGAAGATCTGGCGGGGGCCGAATACAATGAGCAGTTCTTC. Its translation is CSVEDLAGAEYNEQFF.

V is TRBV6-4 and J is TRBJ2-3; 9 nucleotides agree with TRBD1. Per the germline V gene, CDR1 is MRHNA and CDR2 is SNTAGT. The CDR3 is made up of 15 amino acids. Trimming at V came to 0 bases and at J to 4 bases, leaving 2 bases not matched to a gene. The CDR3 DNA sequence: TGTGCCAGCAGTGACTCGACAGGGGGAGCAGATACGCAGTATTTT. Protein sequence: CASSDSTGGADTQYF.

V and J are TRBV5-1 and TRBJ1-2; 8 bases match TRBD1. The CDR3 is 14 residues long. The junction had 10 bases not matched to a gene; V was cut back by 4 bases and J by 8 bases. Germline CDR1 and CDR2: SGHRS and YFSETQ. The CDR3 DNA follows: TGCGCCAGCAGCGCTAGGGACAGGAGTGGCGGCTACACCTTC. Protein sequence: CASSARDRSGGYTF.

On this clone itself: Other DNA variants within this sample encode the same CDR3. The chain joins TRBV27 to TRBJ2-2; 7 nucleotides match TRBD2. Germline V CDR1 and CDR2: MNHEY, SMNVEV (reference sequence). CDR3 size: 15 residues. V gave up 7 bases and J gave up 0 bases; unmatched junction bases: 5. This chain's CDR3 is CASTLGGPNTGELFF. The CDR3 nucleotides are TGTGCCAGCACCTTGGGAGGGCCGAACACCGGGGAGCTGTTTTTT.

The chain links TRBV9 to TRBJ1-6; possibly TRBD1 for D (5 bases). Germline V gene lookup returns CDR1 SGDLS and CDR2 YYNGEE. The ends were cut back, 4 bases at V and 4 bases at J, with 12 bases in the middle. The CDR3 totals 15 residues. CDR3 residues: CASSSRAGYNSPLHF. CDR3 coding DNA: TGTGCCAGCAGCTCCAGGGCTGGGTATAATTCACCCCTCCACTTT.

The chain employs TRBV15 and TRBJ2-3, with D perhaps given as TRBD1 or TRBD2 (5 bases each). The germline V gene encodes CDR1 LNHNV and CDR2 YYDKDF (reference sequence). This CDR3 has 15 amino acids. Trimming left V 6 bases short and J 3 bases short, with 16 bases between. CDR3 protein: CATRQRGARTDTQYF. CDR3 DNA sequence: TGTGCCACCAGACAGAGGGGCGCTAGGACAGATACGCAGTATTTT.

This clone was counted once. The chain uses TRBV10-1 and TRBJ1-5; no clear D. V shed 3 bases and J shed 7 bases, with 10 bases lying between them. Germline V gene data show CDR1 as WNHNN and CDR2 as SYGVQD (reference sequence). The CDR3 has 13 residues. Here the CDR3 DNA reads TGCGCCAGCAGTGAAGCGGGAGGACAGCCCCAGCATTTT. Translation: CASSEAGGQPQHF.

The CDR3 DNA is TGTGCCAGCAGCTTATCGTCGGTGAGGGTCCTGGGGAACACTGAAGCTTTCTTT. Translating it yields CASSLSSVRVLGNTEAFF. The chain couples TRBV7-2 to TRBJ1-1; D is unresolved. Per the germline V gene, CDR1 is SGHTA and CDR2 is FQGNSA. The CDR3 length is 18 residues. V lost 2 bases, J lost 1 base, and 20 bases lay in between.

The rearrangement joins TRBV7-8 to TRBJ1-4; no definite D call. The V gene's germline CDR1 is SGHVS and CDR2 FQNEAQ. V was shortened by 2 bases and J by 0 bases, with 7 bases between the two germline ends. This CDR3 is built from 15 residues. The CDR3 reads CASSLTAATNEKLFF. The CDR3 DNA follows: TGTGCCAGCAGCTTAACAGCTGCAACTAATGAAAAACTGTTTTTT.